The entry below gives a single TCR beta chain sequence along with its context. What it binds is unknown. The table came from immunoSEQ multiplex PCR; TCRdb's copy has only in-frame clones and leaves some out. The table has more than 20,000 clones, roughly three quarters seen once. Control samples were healthy donors' buffy coats. The sample is drawn from a study of STAT5B mutations in CD4+ large granular lymphocyte leukemia. Germline trimming cut 4 bases from V and 0 bases from J; bases unmatched to any gene: 16. Germline values: CDR1 GTSNPN, CDR2 SVGIG (reference sequence). The CDR3 is made up of 19 amino acids. General study findings and limits: CD4-sorted patient repertoires seemed more clonal than healthy CD4+ repertoires. No patients shared main leukemic clonotypes, though about 24% appeared at low frequency elsewhere.

This rearrangement joins TRBV30 to TRBJ2-3; 10 bases are shared with TRBD2. The receptor comes from a human donor in good health. The sample consisted of CD4+ T cells from blood buffy coats. The CDR3: CAWTSGSLIPPSSTDTQYF. Here the CDR3 DNA reads TGTGCCTGGACTAGCGGGAGTTTGATCCCACCTTCTAGCACAGATACGCAGTATTTT.